One TCR beta chain is described in this entry. What it binds is unknown. Trimming stripped 7 bases from V and 0 bases from J, with 18 bases between. Germline values: CDR1 LNHDA, CDR2 SQIVND (reference sequence). The CDR3 extends over 16 amino acids. This record comes from a study of cytomegalovirus exposure and HLA in healthy donors. This PCR relied on a set of 60 Vbeta primers and 13 Jbeta primers. Using immunoSEQ multiplex PCR, the repertoire was profiled, and TCRdb retains in-frame clones only, with some absent. The data contain about 90,000 clones, roughly 60% of them seen just once; the ten biggest clones take up approximately 21%. Study-wide findings and caveats: TRBV6-2, TRBV6-3 and some other V segments were excluded as indistinguishable. A later analysis linked a missense DCLRE1C variant to TCR beta V- and J-gene trimming. More clonal expansion characterized HLA-associated TCR beta chains than equally common others in a later analysis.

The chain recombines TRBV19 with TRBJ1-1; D unclear. The source is a woman aged 45-65 years in good health and CMV-seropositive. Sequences were obtained from PBMCs. This chain's CDR3 is CASTSGVGSLNTEAFF. For the CDR3, the DNA is TGTGCCAGTACCTCAGGCGTCGGCAGCTTGAACACTGAAGCTTTCTTT.